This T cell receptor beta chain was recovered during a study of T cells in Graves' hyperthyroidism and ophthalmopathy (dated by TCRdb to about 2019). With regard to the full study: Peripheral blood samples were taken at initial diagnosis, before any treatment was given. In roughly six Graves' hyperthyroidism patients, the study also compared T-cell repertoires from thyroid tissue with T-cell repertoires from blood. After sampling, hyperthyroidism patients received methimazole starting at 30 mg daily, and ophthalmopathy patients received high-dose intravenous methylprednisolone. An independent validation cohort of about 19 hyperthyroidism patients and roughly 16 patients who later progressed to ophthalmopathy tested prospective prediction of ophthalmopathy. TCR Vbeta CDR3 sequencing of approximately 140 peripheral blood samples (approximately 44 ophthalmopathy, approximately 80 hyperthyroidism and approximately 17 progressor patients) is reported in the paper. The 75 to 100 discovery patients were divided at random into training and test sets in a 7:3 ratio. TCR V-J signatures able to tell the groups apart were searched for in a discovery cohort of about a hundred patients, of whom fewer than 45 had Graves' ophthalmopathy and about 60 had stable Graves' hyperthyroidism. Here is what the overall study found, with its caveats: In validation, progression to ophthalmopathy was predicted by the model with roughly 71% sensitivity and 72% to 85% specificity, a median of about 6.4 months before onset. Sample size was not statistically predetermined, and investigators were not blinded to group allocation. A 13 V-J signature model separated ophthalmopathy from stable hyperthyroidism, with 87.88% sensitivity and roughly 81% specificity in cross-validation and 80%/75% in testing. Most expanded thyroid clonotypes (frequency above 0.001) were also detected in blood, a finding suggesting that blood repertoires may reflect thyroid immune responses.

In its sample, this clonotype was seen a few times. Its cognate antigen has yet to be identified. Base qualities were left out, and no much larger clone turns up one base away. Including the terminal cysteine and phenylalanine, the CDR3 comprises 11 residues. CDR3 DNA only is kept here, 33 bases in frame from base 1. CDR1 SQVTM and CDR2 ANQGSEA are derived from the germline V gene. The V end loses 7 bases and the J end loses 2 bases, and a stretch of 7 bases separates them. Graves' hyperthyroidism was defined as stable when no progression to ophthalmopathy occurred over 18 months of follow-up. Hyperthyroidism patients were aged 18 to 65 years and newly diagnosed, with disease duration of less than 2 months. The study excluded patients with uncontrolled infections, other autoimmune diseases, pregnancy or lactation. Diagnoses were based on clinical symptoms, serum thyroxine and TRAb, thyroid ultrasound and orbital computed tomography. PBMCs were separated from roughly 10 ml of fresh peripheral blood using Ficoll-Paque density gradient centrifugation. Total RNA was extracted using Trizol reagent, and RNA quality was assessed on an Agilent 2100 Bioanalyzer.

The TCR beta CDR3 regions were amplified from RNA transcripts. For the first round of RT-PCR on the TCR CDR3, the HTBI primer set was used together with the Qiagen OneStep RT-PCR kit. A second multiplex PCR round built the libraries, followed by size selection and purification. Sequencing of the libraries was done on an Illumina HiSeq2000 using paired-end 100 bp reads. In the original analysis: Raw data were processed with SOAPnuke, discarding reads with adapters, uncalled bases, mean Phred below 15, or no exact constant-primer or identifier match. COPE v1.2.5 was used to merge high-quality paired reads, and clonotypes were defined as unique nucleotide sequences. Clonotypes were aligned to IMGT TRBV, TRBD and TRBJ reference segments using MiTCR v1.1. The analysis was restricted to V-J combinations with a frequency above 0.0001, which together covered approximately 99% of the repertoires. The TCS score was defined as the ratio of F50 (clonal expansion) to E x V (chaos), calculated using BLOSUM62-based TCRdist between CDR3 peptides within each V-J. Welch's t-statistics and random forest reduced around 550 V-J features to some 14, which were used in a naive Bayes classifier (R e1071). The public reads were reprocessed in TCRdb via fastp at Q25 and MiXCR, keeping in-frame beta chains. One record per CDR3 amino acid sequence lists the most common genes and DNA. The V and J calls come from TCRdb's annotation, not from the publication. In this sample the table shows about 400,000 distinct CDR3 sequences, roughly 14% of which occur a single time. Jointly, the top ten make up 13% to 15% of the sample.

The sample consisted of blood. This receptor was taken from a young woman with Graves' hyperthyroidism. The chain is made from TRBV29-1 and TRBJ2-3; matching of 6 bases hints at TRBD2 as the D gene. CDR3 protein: CSGEATDTQYF. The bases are TGCAGCGGGGAGGCCACAGATACGCAGTATTTT.